This TCR beta chain was observed in a study of CD8 T cells in Susac syndrome. Per germline, CDR1 LGHNA and CDR2 YSLEER. V shed 1 base and J shed 3 bases, with 13 bases lying between them. This CDR3 is 15 amino acids long. As to this clonotype: Since no conserved phenylalanine or tryptophan closes the CDR3, a read error is the likely cause.

The RNA, roughly 0.45 to 1 ug, was put through reverse transcription using random hexamers. MiXCR, run by TCRdb on the immunoSEQ multiplex PCR reads, gives a single entry per CDR3 protein. The table lists 250,000 to 300,000 distinct CDR3 sequences, about 82% of them singletons, with around 0.2% in the top ten. This TCR was recovered from a human donor with multiple sclerosis. The rearrangement joins TRBV4-3 to TRBJ2-7, with no clear D. The sample taken for sequencing was CD8+ T cells from PBMCs. In DNA, the CDR3 is TGCGCCAGCAGCCAAGGGATAGGGTTAAGCTACGAGCAGTACCTC. Its translation: CASSQGIGLSYEQYL.